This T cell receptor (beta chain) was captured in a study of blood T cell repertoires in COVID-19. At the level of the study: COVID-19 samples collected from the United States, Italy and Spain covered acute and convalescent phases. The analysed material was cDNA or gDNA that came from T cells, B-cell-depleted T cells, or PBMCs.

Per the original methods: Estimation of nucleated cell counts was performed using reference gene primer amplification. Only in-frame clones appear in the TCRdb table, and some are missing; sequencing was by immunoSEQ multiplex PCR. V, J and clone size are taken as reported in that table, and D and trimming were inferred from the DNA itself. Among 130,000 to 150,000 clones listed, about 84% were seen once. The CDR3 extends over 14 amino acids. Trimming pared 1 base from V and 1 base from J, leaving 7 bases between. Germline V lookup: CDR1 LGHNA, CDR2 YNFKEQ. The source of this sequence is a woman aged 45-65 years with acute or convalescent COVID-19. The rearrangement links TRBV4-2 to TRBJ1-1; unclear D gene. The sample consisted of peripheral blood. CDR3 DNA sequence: TGTGCCAGCAGCCAAGTAATTTCGAACACTGAAGCTTTCTTT. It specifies CASSQVISNTEAFF.